One and the same sample provided the 17 T cell receptor beta chains below, sequenced in a study of cytomegalovirus exposure and HLA in healthy donors. The PCR contained 60 Vbeta and 13 Jbeta primers. Method: immunoSEQ multiplex PCR; TCRdb's copy keeps in-frame clones and lacks some. The sample lists about 120,000 clones; more than 60% were seen once. The sample taken for sequencing was PBMCs. The receptors originated from a female donor in good health and CMV-seronegative.

This chain joins TRBV19 and TRBJ2-7, with 8 bases identical to TRBD2. CDR3 length equals 13 residues. Germline V gives CDR1 LNHDA, CDR2 SQIVND (reference sequence). The junction had 5 bases not matched to a gene; V was cut back by 6 bases and J by 4 bases. CDR3 nucleotides: TGTGCCAGTAGGGGTAGCGGGACTTACGAGCAGTACTTC. Its translation: CASRGSGTYEQYF.

As to this clone: Other DNA sequences within the sample encode an identical CDR3. The gene calls are TRBV11-2 and TRBJ2-7, with unresolved D. Germline V gene lookup returns CDR1 SGHAT and CDR2 FQNNGV. Between the trimmed V and J ends, which lost 1 base and 0 bases, there was a span of 4 bases. The CDR3 has 13 amino acids. CDR3 DNA: TGTGCCAGCAGCTTAGGGAGCTCCTACGAGCAGTACTTC. It yields the protein CASSLGSSYEQYF.

This clone was detected only a few times. V gene TRBV5-1 combines with J gene TRBJ2-3, with no clear D. V dropped 4 bases and J dropped 3 bases, with 3 bases sitting between them. The CDR3 spans 11 residues. Germline assignment: CDR1 SGHRS and CDR2 YFSETQ. CDR3 amino acids: CASSLTDTQYF. The DNA for the CDR3 is TGCGCCAGCAGCCTAACAGATACGCAGTATTTT.

This rearrangement joins TRBV4-1 to TRBJ1-2; D is possibly TRBD1 (5 bases). CDR1 and CDR2 (germline): MGHRA, YSYEKL. The CDR3 consists of 15 residues. The V and J ends lost 4 bases and 3 bases respectively, with 15 bases between them. DNA for the CDR3: TGCGCCAGCAGCCCGAGCTCCAGGGACTACTATGGCTACACCTTC. The encoded protein is CASSPSSRDYYGYTF.

This clone turned up a few times. The chain is built from TRBV7-8 and TRBJ1-4; no clear D. V was trimmed by 2 bases and J by 0 bases, leaving 13 bases between them. CDR3 length equals 17 residues. Germline CDR1 SGHVS, CDR2 FQNEAQ. DNA of the CDR3: TGTGCCAGCAGCTTACTCGAACAGTTGTCAACTAATGAAAAACTGTTTTTT. This translates into CASSLLEQLSTNEKLFF. The full variable domain, with the rest looked up from reference TRBV7-8 and TRBJ1-4, is GAGVSQSPRYKVAKRGQDVALRCDPISGHVSLFWYQQALGQGPEFLTYFQNEAQLDKSGLPSDRFFAERPEGSVSTLKIQRTQQEDSAVYLCASSLLEQLSTNEKLFFGSGTQLSVL.

The CDR3: CASIFGQGNTGELFF. CDR3 nucleotide sequence: TGTGCCAGCATATTCGGACAGGGCAACACCGGGGAGCTGTTTTTT. The chain combines TRBV2 with TRBJ2-2; 8 positions match TRBD1. The germline CDR1 and CDR2 sequences are SNHLY and FYNNEI. The CDR3 is 15 residues long. V trimming: 7 bases; J trimming: 2 bases; junction bases outside the gene matches: 6. Variable domain in full (rest from reference TRBV2 and TRBJ2-2): EPEVTQTPSHQVTQMGQEVILRCVPISNHLYFYWYRQILGQKVEFLVSFYNNEISEKSEIFDDQFSVERPDGSNFTLKIRSTKLEDSAMYFCASIFGQGNTGELFFGEGSRLTVL.

The rearrangement joins TRBV18 to TRBJ1-1; 7 bases align to TRBD1. CDR3 length equals 15 residues. The V segment lost 1 base and the J segment 4 bases; nucleotides outside the gene matches: 6. Germline V lookup: CDR1 KGHSH, CDR2 LQKENI. CDR3 nucleotide sequence: TGTGCCAGCTCACCACGCCACTCAGGGGGCACTGAAGCTTTCTTT. Translated, it gives CASSPRHSGGTEAFF.

The chain recombines TRBV10-3 with TRBJ2-2, with 7 bases lining up with TRBD2. The CDR3 has 14 residues. Trimming cost V 10 bases and J 5 bases; bases outside gene matches: 10. The germline gives CDR1 ENHRY, CDR2 SYGVKD. The CDR3 reads CATYSPGGTGELFF. In DNA form, the CDR3 reads TGTGCCACCTACTCCCCGGGAGGAACCGGGGAGCTGTTTTTT.

The chain employs TRBV9 and TRBJ1-6; D remains unclear. This CDR3 is built from 14 residues. Per the germline V gene, CDR1 is SGDLS and CDR2 is YYNGEE. V lost 4 bases and J 1 base, leaving 6 bases between the germline ends. The CDR3, as DNA: TGTGCCAGCAGCCTCGGGTCCTATAATTCACCCCTCCACTTT. It encodes CASSLGSYNSPLHF.

The chain links TRBV2 to TRBJ1-5; D ambiguous. Germline lookup yields CDR1 SNHLY and CDR2 FYNNEI. With 6 bases removed from V and 2 bases from J, the gap between germline ends came to 8 bases. The CDR3 runs to 13 residues. CDR3 residues: CASRPLGNQPQHF. CDR3 coding DNA: TGTGCCAGCAGGCCCTTAGGCAATCAGCCCCAGCATTTT.

This clone showed up just once. The chain uses TRBV4-3 and TRBJ2-7; 9 bases line up with TRBD1. CDR3 length: 15 residues. Germline lookup yields CDR1 LGHNA and CDR2 YSLEER. Losses at the gene ends were 2 bases for V and 4 bases for J; bases not matched to a gene: 6. CDR3 loop: CASSQTATGGYEQYF. In nucleotides, the CDR3 is TGCGCCAGCAGCCAAACCGCGACAGGGGGTTACGAGCAGTACTTC.

This clone was found a few times. The chain is built from TRBV27 and TRBJ2-2, with 7 bases fitting TRBD1. The CDR3 covers 16 residues. Germline V gives CDR1 MNHEY, CDR2 SMNVEV (reference sequence). The V and J ends lost 6 bases and 6 bases, in that order; junction bases with no gene match: 13. The CDR3, as DNA: TGTGCCAGCAGCCGAAGACAGGGTGCAATCCCCGGGGAGCTGTTTTTT. It specifies CASSRRQGAIPGELFF.

The chain recombines TRBV4-3 with TRBJ2-1; D is unresolved. The V end was cut by 0 bases, the J end by 4 bases, with 10 bases between. CDR3 length: 15 residues. Germline assignment: CDR1 LGHNA and CDR2 YSLEER. CDR3 in amino acids: CASSQDLDGYNEQFF. Written as DNA, the CDR3 is TGCGCCAGCAGCCAAGATCTTGACGGGTACAATGAGCAGTTCTTC.

The chain is built from TRBV27 and TRBJ1-5, with a tentative D call TRBD1 (6 bases). The CDR3 contains 15 residues. V was shortened by 3 bases and J by 2 bases, with 11 bases between the two germline ends. Germline V lookup: CDR1 MNHEY, CDR2 SMNVEV (reference sequence). In DNA, the CDR3 is TGTGCCAGCAGTTTTCTACAGGGCGGCAATCAGCCCCAGCATTTT. This encodes CASSFLQGGNQPQHF.

This clone occurred a few times. CDR3 coding DNA: TGCGCCAGCAGCCAAGAAACAGGGGGCGCAGTACGGGATGGCTACACCTTC. It is translated as CASSQETGGAVRDGYTF. The chain is built from TRBV4-3 and TRBJ1-2; TRBD1 matches at 9 bases. V lost 0 bases, J lost 6 bases, and 11 bases stayed unmatched. The CDR3 sequence is 17 residues long. Germline-derived CDR1 and CDR2 are LGHNA and YSLEER.

The chain is built from TRBV9 and TRBJ2-2; D is undetermined. Trimming shortened V by 0 bases and J by 7 bases, and 4 bases separated the two germline ends. Germline CDR1 SGDLS, CDR2 YYNGEE. The CDR3 has 12 residues. The CDR3 bases are TGTGCCAGCAGCGTAGGAGGCGGGGAGCTGTTTTTT. Its translation: CASSVGGGELFF.

In its sample, this clone was seen once. The CDR3 spells CASSIEGRGDSTDTQYF. The CDR3 DNA is TGTGCCAGTAGTATAGAAGGCAGGGGGGATTCGACAGATACGCAGTATTTT. The rearrangement links TRBV19 to TRBJ2-3; tentatively, D is TRBD1 (7 bases). V shed 0 bases and J shed 3 bases, with 16 bases lying between them. Germline lookup yields CDR1 LNHDA and CDR2 SQIVND (reference sequence). There are 17 residues in the CDR3. Based on the CDR3 plus reference TRBV19 and TRBJ2-3, the full variable domain is DGGITQSPKYLFRKEGQNVTLSCEQNLNHDAMYWYRQDPGQGLRLIYYSQIVNDFQKGDIAEGYSVSREKKESFPLTVTSAQKNPTAFYLCASSIEGRGDSTDTQYFGPGTRLTVL.